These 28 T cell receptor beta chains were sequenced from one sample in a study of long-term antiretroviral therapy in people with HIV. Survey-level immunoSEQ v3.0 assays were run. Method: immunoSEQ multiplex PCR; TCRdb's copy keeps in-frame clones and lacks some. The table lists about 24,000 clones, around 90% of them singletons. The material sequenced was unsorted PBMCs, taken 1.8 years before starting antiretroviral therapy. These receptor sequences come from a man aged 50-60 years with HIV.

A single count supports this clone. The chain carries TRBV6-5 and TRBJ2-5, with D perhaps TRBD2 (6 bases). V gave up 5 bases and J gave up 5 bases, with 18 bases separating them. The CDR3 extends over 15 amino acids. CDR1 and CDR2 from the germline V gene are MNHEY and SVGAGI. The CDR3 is CASSHRGPGGETQYF. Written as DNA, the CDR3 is TGTGCCAGCAGTCATCGTGGACCCGGAGGGGAGACCCAGTACTTC.

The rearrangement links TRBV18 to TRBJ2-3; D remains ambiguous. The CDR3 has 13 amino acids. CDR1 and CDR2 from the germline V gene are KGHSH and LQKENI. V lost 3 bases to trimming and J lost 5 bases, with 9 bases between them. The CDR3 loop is CASSPVPGDTQYF. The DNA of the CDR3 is TGTGCCAGCTCACCGGTCCCTGGAGATACGCAGTATTTT.

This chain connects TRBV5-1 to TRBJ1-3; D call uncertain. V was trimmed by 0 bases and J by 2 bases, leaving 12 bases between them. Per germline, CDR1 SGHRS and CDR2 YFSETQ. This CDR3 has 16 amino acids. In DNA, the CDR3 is TGCGCCAGCAGCTTGGTGGTCGGTTTCCCTGGAAACACCATATATTTT. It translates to CASSLVVGFPGNTIYF.

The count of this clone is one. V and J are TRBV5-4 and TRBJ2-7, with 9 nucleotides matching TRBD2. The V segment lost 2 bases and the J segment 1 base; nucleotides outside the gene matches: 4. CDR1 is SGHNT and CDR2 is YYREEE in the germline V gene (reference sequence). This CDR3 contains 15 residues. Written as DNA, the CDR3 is TGTGCCAGCAGCTTCGGGCGGGAGGGGTCCTACGAGCAGTACTTC. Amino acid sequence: CASSFGREGSYEQYF.

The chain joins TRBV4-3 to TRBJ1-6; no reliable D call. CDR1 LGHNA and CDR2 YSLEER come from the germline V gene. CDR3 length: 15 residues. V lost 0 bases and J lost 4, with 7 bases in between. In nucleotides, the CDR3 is TGCGCCAGCAGCCAAGAGTCCTCTTATAATTCACCCCTCCACTTT. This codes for CASSQESSYNSPLHF.

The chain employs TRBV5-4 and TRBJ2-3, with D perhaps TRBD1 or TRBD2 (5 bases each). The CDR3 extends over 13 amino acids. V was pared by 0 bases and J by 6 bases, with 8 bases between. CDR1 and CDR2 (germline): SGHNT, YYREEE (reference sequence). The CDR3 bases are TGTGCCAGCAGCTTGGCCAGGGAGGATACGCAGTATTTT. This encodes CASSLAREDTQYF.

Here the CDR3 reads CASSSLGTGESPLHF. The CDR3 nucleotides read TGCGCCAGCAGCTCCTTAGGGACAGGGGAGTCACCCCTCCACTTT. The chain uses TRBV4-3 and TRBJ1-6, with TRBD1 matching 10 bases. The CDR3 consists of 15 residues. The germline V gene has CDR1 LGHNA and CDR2 YSLEER. V lost 5 bases to trimming and J lost 10 bases; unmatched junction nucleotides: 8.

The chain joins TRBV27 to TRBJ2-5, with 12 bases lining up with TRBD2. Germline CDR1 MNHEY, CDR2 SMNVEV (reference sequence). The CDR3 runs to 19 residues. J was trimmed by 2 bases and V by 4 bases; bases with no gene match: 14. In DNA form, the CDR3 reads TGTGCCAGCAGTTCAGGGGGGCTAGCGGGGGGGCCTTGGCAAGAGACCCAGTACTTC. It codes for CASSSGGLAGGPWQETQYF.

CDR3 sequence: CASSLSGGAGKDDGYTF. CDR3 DNA: TGTGCCAGCAGTTTATCTGGGGGCGCTGGGAAAGACGATGGCTACACCTTC. V usage is TRBV27 and J usage is TRBJ1-2; TRBD1 might be the D (6 bases). Germline V lookup: CDR1 MNHEY, CDR2 SMNVEV (reference sequence). This CDR3 spans 17 amino acids. V was trimmed by 0 bases and J by 6 bases, leaving 20 bases between them.

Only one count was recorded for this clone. The CDR3 sequence: CASSLQGWDYGYTF. DNA for the CDR3: TGTGCCAGCAGTTTACAGGGCTGGGACTATGGCTACACCTTC. V usage is TRBV27 and J usage is TRBJ1-2; D perhaps matches TRBD1 (5 bases). The germline gives CDR1 MNHEY, CDR2 SMNVEV (reference sequence). The CDR3 totals 14 residues. With 2 bases removed from V and 3 bases from J, the gap between germline ends came to 10 bases.

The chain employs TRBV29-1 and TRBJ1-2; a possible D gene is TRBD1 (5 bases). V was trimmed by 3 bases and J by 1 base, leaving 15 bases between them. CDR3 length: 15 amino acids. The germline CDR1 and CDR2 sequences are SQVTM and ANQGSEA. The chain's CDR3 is CSVDSSGRINYGYTF. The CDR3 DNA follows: TGCAGCGTTGACTCCTCAGGGCGGATTAACTATGGCTACACCTTC.

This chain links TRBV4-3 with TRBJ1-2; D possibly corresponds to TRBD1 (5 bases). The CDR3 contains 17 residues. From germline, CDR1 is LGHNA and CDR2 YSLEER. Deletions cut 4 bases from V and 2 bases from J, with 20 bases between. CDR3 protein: CASSPFPGTQENYGYTF. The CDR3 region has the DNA TGCGCCAGCAGCCCTTTCCCAGGGACCCAGGAAAACTATGGCTACACCTTC.

This chain's CDR3 is CASSVFSTYGTDTQYF. DNA of the CDR3: TGTGCCAGCAGCGTATTCAGCACCTATGGCACAGATACGCAGTATTTT. V gene TRBV9 combines with J gene TRBJ2-3; D gene unclear. Trimming removed 1 base from V and 1 base from J, with 13 bases in between. Germline-derived CDR1 and CDR2 are SGDLS and YYNGEE. The length of the CDR3 is 16 residues.

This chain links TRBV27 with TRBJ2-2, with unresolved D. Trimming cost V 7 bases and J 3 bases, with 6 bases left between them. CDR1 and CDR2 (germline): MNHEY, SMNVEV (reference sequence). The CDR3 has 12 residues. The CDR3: CASTTHTGELFF. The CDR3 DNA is TGTGCCAGCACCACTCACACCGGGGAGCTGTTTTTT.

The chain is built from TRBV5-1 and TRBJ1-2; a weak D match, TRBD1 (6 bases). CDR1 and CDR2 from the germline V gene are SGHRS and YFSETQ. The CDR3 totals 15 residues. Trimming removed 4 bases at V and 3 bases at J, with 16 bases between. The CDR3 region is CASSLQVTGDYGYTF. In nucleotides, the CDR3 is TGCGCCAGCAGCCTACAGGTGACAGGAGACTATGGCTACACCTTC.

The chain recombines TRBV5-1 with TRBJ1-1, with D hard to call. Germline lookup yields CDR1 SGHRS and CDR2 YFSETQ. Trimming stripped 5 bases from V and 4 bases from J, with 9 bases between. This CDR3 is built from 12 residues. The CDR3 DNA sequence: TGCGCCAGCAGTCGGGTGGGCACTGAAGCTTTCTTT. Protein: CASSRVGTEAFF.

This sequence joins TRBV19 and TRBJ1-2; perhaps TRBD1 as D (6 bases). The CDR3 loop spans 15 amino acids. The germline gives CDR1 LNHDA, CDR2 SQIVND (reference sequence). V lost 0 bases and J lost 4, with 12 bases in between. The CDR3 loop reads CASSIDPEGGYGYTF. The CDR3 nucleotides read TGTGCCAGTAGTATAGACCCCGAGGGGGGCTATGGCTACACCTTC.

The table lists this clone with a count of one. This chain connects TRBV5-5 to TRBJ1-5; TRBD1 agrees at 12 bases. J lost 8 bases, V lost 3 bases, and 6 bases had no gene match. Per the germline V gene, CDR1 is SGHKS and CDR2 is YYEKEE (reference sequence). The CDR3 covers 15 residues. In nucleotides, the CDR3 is TGTGCCAGCAGCTCCGGGACAGGGGGCCTTGAGCCCCAGCATTTT. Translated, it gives CASSSGTGGLEPQHF.

The CDR3 is CASSDAAGGVTDTQYF. The CDR3 DNA sequence: TGTGCCAGCAGTGACGCAGCGGGAGGAGTAACAGATACGCAGTATTTT. The genes are TRBV25-1 and TRBJ2-3, with 9 bases fitting TRBD2. The CDR3 is 16 amino acids. With V trimmed by 3 bases and J by 3 bases, 7 bases remained unmatched. Germline V gene lookup returns CDR1 MGHDK and CDR2 SYGVNS.

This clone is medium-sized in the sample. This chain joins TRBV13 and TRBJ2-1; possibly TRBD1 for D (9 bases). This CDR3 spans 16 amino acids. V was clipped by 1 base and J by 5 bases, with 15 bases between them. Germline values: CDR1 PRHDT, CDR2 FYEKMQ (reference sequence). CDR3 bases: TGTGCCAGCAGCTTAGTAGCGGGACAGGGACACAATGAGCAGTTCTTC. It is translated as CASSLVAGQGHNEQFF. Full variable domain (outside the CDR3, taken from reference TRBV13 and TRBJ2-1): AAGVIQSPRHLIKEKRETATLKCYPIPRHDTVYWYQQGPGQDPQFLISFYEKMQSDKGSIPDRFSAQQFSDYHSELNMSSLELGDSALYFCASSLVAGQGHNEQFFGPGTRLTVL.

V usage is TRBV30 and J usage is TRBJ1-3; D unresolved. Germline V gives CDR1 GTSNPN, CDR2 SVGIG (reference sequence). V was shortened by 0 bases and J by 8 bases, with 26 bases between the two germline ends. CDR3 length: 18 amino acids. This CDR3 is CAWSVRVGVGYLTDTIYF. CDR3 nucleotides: TGTGCCTGGAGTGTTAGGGTTGGGGTCGGCTATTTGACGGACACCATATATTTT.

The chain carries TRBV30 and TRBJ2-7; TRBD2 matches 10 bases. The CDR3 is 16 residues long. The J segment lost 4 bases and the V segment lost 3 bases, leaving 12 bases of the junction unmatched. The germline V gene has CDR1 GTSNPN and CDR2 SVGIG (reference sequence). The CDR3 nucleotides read TGTGCCTGGAGGAACCTAGCGGGAGTTATGGGGTACGAGCAGTACTTC. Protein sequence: CAWRNLAGVMGYEQYF.

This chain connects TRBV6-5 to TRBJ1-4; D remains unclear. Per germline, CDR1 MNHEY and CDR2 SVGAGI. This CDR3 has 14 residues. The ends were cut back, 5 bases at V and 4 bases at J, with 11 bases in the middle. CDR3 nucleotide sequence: TGTGCCAGCAGTACGCCGGGCCTTAATGAAAAACTGTTTTTT. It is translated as CASSTPGLNEKLFF.

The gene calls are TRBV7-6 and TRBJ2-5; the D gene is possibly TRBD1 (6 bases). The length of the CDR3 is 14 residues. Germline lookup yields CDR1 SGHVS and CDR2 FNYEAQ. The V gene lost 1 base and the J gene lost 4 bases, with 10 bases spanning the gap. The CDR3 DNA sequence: TGTGCCAGCAGCTTAGTAACAGGGCTAGAGACCCAGTACTTC. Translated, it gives CASSLVTGLETQYF.

The CDR3 sequence is CASSSPSGPGDEQFF. The CDR3 DNA is TGTGCCAGCAGTTCCCCTAGCGGACCTGGGGATGAGCAGTTCTTC. The rearrangement joins TRBV25-1 to TRBJ2-1, with TRBD2 matching 7 bases. The germline V gene encodes CDR1 MGHDK and CDR2 SYGVNS. CDR3 size: 15 residues. V shed 5 bases, J shed 8 bases, and the junction held 12 bases outside the gene matches.

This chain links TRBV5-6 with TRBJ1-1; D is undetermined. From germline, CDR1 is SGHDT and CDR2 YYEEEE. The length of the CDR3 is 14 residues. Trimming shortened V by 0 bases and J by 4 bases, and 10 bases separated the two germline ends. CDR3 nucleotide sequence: TGTGCCAGCAGCTTGGAAGCGGCCTCCACTGAAGCTTTCTTT. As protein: CASSLEAASTEAFF.

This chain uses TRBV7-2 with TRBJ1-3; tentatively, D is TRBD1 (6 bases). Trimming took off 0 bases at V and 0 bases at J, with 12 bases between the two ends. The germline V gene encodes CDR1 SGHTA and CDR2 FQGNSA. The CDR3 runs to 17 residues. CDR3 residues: CASSLARGQSSGNTIYF. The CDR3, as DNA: TGTGCCAGCAGCTTAGCGCGCGGACAGAGCTCTGGAAACACCATATATTTT.

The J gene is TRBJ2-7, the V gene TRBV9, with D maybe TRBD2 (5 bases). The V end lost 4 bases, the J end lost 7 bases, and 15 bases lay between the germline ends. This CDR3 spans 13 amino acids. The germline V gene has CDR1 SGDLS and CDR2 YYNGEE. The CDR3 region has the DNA TGTGCCAGCAGCCCATCCGGGGAAGGAGAGCAGTACTTC. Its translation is CASSPSGEGEQYF.